Listed here is a single T cell receptor beta chain. V lost 2 bases to trimming and J lost 2 bases, with 11 bases between them. This CDR3 comprises 15 residues. Germline CDR1 is SGHRS and CDR2 is YFSETQ. Unique molecular identifiers were incorporated during preparation of the TCRbeta library. TCRdb re-called the PCR reads with MiXCR, one entry per CDR3 protein. The table records 380,000 or so distinct CDR3 sequences, less than 15% of them present only once. This record belongs to a study of T-cell reconstitution after alpha-beta-depleted transplantation in children. The sequence was obtained from a human donor who donated a stem cell graft to a child with Fanconi anemia. The chain couples TRBV5-1 to TRBJ2-1; weak D call: TRBD2 (6 bases). The sequencing used PBMCs, collected from the stem cell graft. The CDR3 nucleotides are TGCGCCAGCAGCTTCGGAGGGGCCACCTACAATGAGCAGTTCTTC. Translation gives CASSFGGATYNEQFF.